The 9 T cell receptor beta chains below were found in one sample sequenced in a study of blood T cell repertoires in COVID-19. Profiling relied on immunoSEQ multiplex PCR, and the TCRdb table lists in-frame clones only, not all of them. The sample holds about 190,000 clones, roughly 84% seen once. Sequenced material: PBMCs or T cells enriched from blood (not recorded which). The receptors were sampled from a woman between 25 and 40 years old who had been exposed to COVID-19.

Points on this clone: Other DNA sequences in this specimen translate into the identical CDR3. The chain combines TRBV18 with TRBJ1-5, with a tentative D call TRBD1 (5 bases). Trimming stripped 3 bases from V and 3 bases from J, with 9 bases between. The germline CDR1 and CDR2 sequences are KGHSH and LQKENI. This CDR3 is 14 amino acids long. Here the CDR3 reads CASSPGRDNQPQHF. In nucleotides, the CDR3 is TGTGCCAGCTCACCGGGCAGGGACAATCAGCCCCAGCATTTT.

V is TRBV13 and J is TRBJ2-5; 13 positions match TRBD2. This CDR3 has 13 residues. The germline gives CDR1 PRHDT, CDR2 FYEKMQ (reference sequence). The junction had 4 bases not matched to a gene; V was cut back by 2 bases and J by 13 bases. The CDR3 loop reads CASSLTSGGAPYF. CDR3 nucleotide sequence: TGTGCCAGCAGCTTAACTAGCGGGGGGGCGCCGTACTTC.

The chain carries TRBV3-1 (or the pseudogene TRBV3-2) and TRBJ2-1; no reliable D call. Per germline, CDR1 LGHDT and CDR2 YNNKEL (reference sequence). The CDR3 has 13 amino acids. With 0 bases removed from V and 11 bases from J, the gap between germline ends came to 11 bases. The CDR3 coding sequence is TGTGCCAGCAGCCAAGATTCCCAGGTAAAGCAGTTCTTC. It translates to CASSQDSQVKQFF.

The rearrangement uses TRBV7-3 and TRBJ2-3; 9 bases are shared with TRBD2. After removal of 6 bases from V and 0 bases from J, the junction contained 7 bases not matched to a gene. Germline V gene data show CDR1 as SGHTA and CDR2 as FQGTGA. The CDR3 extends over 16 amino acids. CDR3 sequence: CASSQRAGGSTDTQYF. CDR3 bases: TGTGCCAGCAGTCAGAGAGCGGGGGGTAGCACAGATACGCAGTATTTT. Variable domain in full (rest from reference TRBV7-3 and TRBJ2-3): GAGVSQTPSNKVTEKGKYVELRCDPISGHTALYWYRQSLGQGPEFLIYFQGTGAADDSGLPNDRFFAVRPEGSVSTLKIQRTERGDSAVYLCASSQRAGGSTDTQYFGPGTRLTVL.

The chain couples TRBV12-3 or TRBV12-4 to TRBJ2-4; D might be TRBD2 (6 bases). This CDR3 has 12 amino acids. Deletions cut 4 bases from V and 9 bases from J, with 10 bases between. The chain's CDR3 is CASSSGVGIQYF. Here the CDR3 DNA reads TGTGCCAGCAGTTCGGGGGTGGGCATTCAGTACTTC.

In its sample, this clone was seen once. The CDR3 protein is CAWSQGLAGHEQFF. The CDR3 DNA sequence: TGTGCCTGGAGCCAGGGACTAGCGGGGCATGAGCAGTTCTTC. J is TRBJ2-1 and V is TRBV30; 13 positions match TRBD2. Germline V gene data show CDR1 as GTSNPN and CDR2 as SVGIG (reference sequence). CDR3 size: 14 residues. The V segment lost 3 bases and the J segment 8 bases; nucleotides outside the gene matches: 4.

The gene calls are TRBV19 and TRBJ2-7; D is perhaps TRBD1 (5 bases). The germline CDR1 and CDR2 sequences are LNHDA and SQIVND (reference sequence). The CDR3 runs 14 residues. The V and J ends lost 6 bases and 8 bases respectively, with 20 bases between them. The CDR3 nucleotides read TGTGCCAGTAGAGGGGTGAGCCCTTACGGTAAGCAGTACTTC. Protein product: CASRGVSPYGKQYF.

The genes are TRBV10-1 and TRBJ2-5, with D perhaps matching TRBD1 (6 bases). V was clipped by 2 bases and J by 5 bases, with 15 bases between them. The CDR3 is 15 amino acids. Germline V lookup: CDR1 WNHNN, CDR2 SYGVQD (reference sequence). The CDR3 protein is CASSEAGDSGETQYF. CDR3 sequence (DNA): TGCGCCAGCAGTGAGGCAGGGGATAGTGGGGAGACCCAGTACTTC.

The chain couples TRBV6-4 to TRBJ1-3, with TRBD1 matching over 10 bases. The germline gives CDR1 MRHNA, CDR2 SNTAGT. This CDR3 is 20 amino acids long. The V and J ends lost 6 bases and 0 bases, in that order; junction bases with no gene match: 17. The CDR3 is CASRYRDRGSPMLSGNTIYF. CDR3 nucleotides: TGTGCCAGCAGGTACCGGGACAGGGGATCTCCTATGCTCTCTGGAAACACCATATATTTT.